Following are 9 T cell receptor beta chains from one sample sequenced in a study of shared clonotypes between healthy human individuals. TCRdb's copy holds only in-frame clones and misses some; the assay was immunoSEQ multiplex PCR. The sample holds under 600,000 clones, roughly 98% seen once. Terminally differentiated effector memory CD45RA+ cells were left out of the naive CD8 fraction, which was CD45RO-negative and positively selected for CCR7. Specimen: naive CD8+ T cells sorted from blood. These receptor sequences come from a man between 25 and 39 years old in good health.

This clone showed up just once. The V gene is TRBV2, the J gene TRBJ1-2, with TRBD1 matching over 7 bases. Germline trimming cut 10 bases from V and 4 bases from J; bases unmatched to any gene: 12. This CDR3 spans 14 amino acids. Germline V gives CDR1 SNHLY, CDR2 FYNNEI. For the CDR3, the DNA is TGTGCCACTATTTACAGGGGTCCATCCTATGGCTACACCTTC. Its protein product is CATIYRGPSYGYTF. Variable domain in full (rest from reference TRBV2 and TRBJ1-2): EPEVTQTPSHQVTQMGQEVILRCVPISNHLYFYWYRQILGQKVEFLVSFYNNEISEKSEIFDDQFSVERPDGSNFTLKIRSTKLEDSAMYFCATIYRGPSYGYTFGSGTRLTVV.

This chain connects TRBV5-1 to TRBJ2-1, with 11 bases lining up with TRBD1. Germline V CDR1 and CDR2: SGHRS, YFSETQ. The CDR3 spans 16 residues. Unmatched junction bases numbered 5, after V lost 2 bases and J lost 4 bases. CDR3 residues: CASSLTGTGGYNEQFF. In DNA form, the CDR3 reads TGCGCCAGCAGCTTAACCGGGACAGGGGGTTACAATGAGCAGTTCTTC.

The chain couples TRBV7-8 to TRBJ2-3, with D possibly matching TRBD1 (6 bases). This CDR3 spans 15 amino acids. Deletions cut 7 bases from V and 7 bases from J, with 21 bases between. Germline V gene data show CDR1 as SGHVS and CDR2 as FQNEAQ. The CDR3 bases are TGTGCCAGCAACTACAGGGAGACGCCTTTCCATACGCAGTATTTT. This translates into CASNYRETPFHTQYF.

The J gene is TRBJ2-1, the V gene TRBV25-1; D possibly corresponds to TRBD1 (5 bases). The germline V and J ends were trimmed by 0 bases and 9 bases, with 15 bases remaining between them. The CDR3 spans 15 residues. CDR1 MGHDK and CDR2 SYGVNS come from the germline V gene. The CDR3 loop is CASSEYNAGSGEQFF. The CDR3 DNA is TGTGCCAGCAGTGAATATAACGCAGGGTCGGGTGAGCAGTTCTTC.

The genes are TRBV6-1 and TRBJ2-1, with 14 bases that match TRBD2. Germline trimming cut 4 bases from V and 4 bases from J; bases unmatched to any gene: 3. The CDR3 has 16 residues. Germline V gene sequence: CDR1 MNHNS, CDR2 SASEGT. This CDR3 is CASSGTSGRMYNEQFF. The CDR3 region has the DNA TGTGCCAGCAGTGGGACTAGCGGGAGGATGTACAATGAGCAGTTCTTC.

The chain has TRBV7-9 and TRBJ2-1; 9 bases map to TRBD1. V was clipped by 2 bases and J by 6 bases; unmatched bases: 14. In germline, CDR1 is SEHNR, CDR2 FQNEAQ (reference sequence). The CDR3 extends over 18 amino acids. CDR3 region: CASSLTILRDRDANEQFF. CDR3 in DNA: TGTGCCAGCAGCTTAACAATATTACGGGACAGGGACGCCAATGAGCAGTTCTTC.

This chain joins TRBV5-4 and TRBJ2-3, with D possibly being TRBD1 (6 bases). Germline CDR1 reads SGHNT; CDR2 reads YYREEE (reference sequence). With 0 bases removed from V and 3 bases from J, the gap between germline ends came to 11 bases. This CDR3 contains 15 residues. The CDR3 DNA is TGTGCCAGCAGCTTGGCTGACAGGTCTACAGATACGCAGTATTTT. Protein product: CASSLADRSTDTQYF.

This chain links TRBV27 with TRBJ2-7, with D possibly matching TRBD2 (5 bases). The CDR3 consists of 16 residues. The ends were cut back, 7 bases at V and 3 bases at J, with 22 bases in the middle. Germline values: CDR1 MNHEY, CDR2 SMNVEV (reference sequence). The CDR3 sequence: CASTPAAVNGNYEQYF. The DNA of the CDR3 is TGTGCCAGCACCCCTGCAGCGGTCAATGGAAACTACGAGCAGTACTTC.

The chain links TRBV7-9 to TRBJ2-1; TRBD1 is a possible D gene (6 bases). The germline V gene encodes CDR1 SEHNR and CDR2 FQNEAQ (reference sequence). The CDR3 runs 15 residues. With 5 bases removed from V and 7 bases from J, the gap between germline ends came to 18 bases. As DNA, the CDR3 is TGTGCCAGCAGCCCCGCCCCCAGGGGTAGAAATGAGCAGTTCTTC. It yields the protein CASSPAPRGRNEQFF.